This TCR beta chain is drawn from a study of blood T cells in healthy people across ages. General study findings and limits: More naive CD4+ cells and higher diversity were found in long-lived than in aged donors.

Primed by a sample-barcoded 5' primer and a J-beta primer mix, a second PCR proceeded for roughly 7 to 11 cycles. Every sample gave at least 2.5 million paired-end reads containing CDR3. TCRdb re-analysed the 5' RACE reads in MiXCR, keeping a single row per CDR3 protein. The sample includes 730,000 or so distinct CDR3 sequences, roughly 47% seen only once; the top ten take less than 25%. This clonotype has a handful of counts. Antigen unknown. Every donor provided roughly 9.1 milliliters of peripheral blood. Extraction of total RNA produced a minimum of 5 micrograms from each sample. V shed 3 bases and J 7 bases; nucleotides not matched to a gene: 10. Germline CDR1 reads SGDLS; CDR2 reads YYNGEE. This CDR3 spans 15 amino acids.

The TCR sequence derives from a woman aged 55-69 years in good health. What was sequenced was blood. J is TRBJ1-5 and V is TRBV9; 7 bases fit TRBD1. CDR3 amino acids: CASSEGTAFGQPQHF. DNA of the CDR3: TGTGCCAGCAGCGAGGGGACAGCCTTTGGCCAGCCCCAGCATTTT.